The rows below give T cell receptor beta chains drawn from one sample of a study of T cell responses to AZD1222 COVID-19 vaccine. Only in-frame clones appear in the TCRdb table, and some are missing; sequencing was by immunoSEQ multiplex PCR. Counted here are 110,000 to 150,000 clones, roughly 90% occurring once; the ten biggest clones make up over 1.5%. The sequencing here drew on peripheral blood, taken on day 0 of AZD1222 vaccination. The receptors shown here come from an adult in good health. The CDR3 runs from the conserved cysteine through the conserved F or W. A D gene is named only where the DNA matches it firmly. Size values are once, few and many counts, or a class for expanded clones, and some rows have none.

>NA|TRBJ1-5|18|TRBD1|TRBV7-3
CASSFRPGTGKGGQPQHF
TGTGCCAGCAGCTTCCGTCCCGGGACAGGGAAGGGGGGTCAGCCCCAGCATTTT
>NA|TRBJ1-2|14|TRBD1|TRBV29-1
CSAREQRDSYGYTF
TGCAGCGCCCGAGAACAAAGGGACAGCTATGGCTACACCTTC
>NA|TRBJ1-1|13|NA|TRBV7-9
CASSSQENTEAFF
TGTGCCAGCAGCTCGCAAGAGAACACTGAAGCTTTCTTT
>NA|TRBJ2-1|12|TRBD2|TRBV10-3
CAITGAGDEQFF
TGTGCCATCACCGGGGCGGGAGATGAGCAGTTCTTC
>NA|TRBJ2-3|16|TRBD2|TRBV7-3
CASSLLGGRAKDTQYF
TGTGCCAGCAGCTTATTGGGCGGGAGGGCCAAAGATACGCAGTATTTT
>NA|TRBJ2-3|14|NA|TRBV2
CASSESRGTDTQYF
TGTGCCAGCAGTGAGTCGAGGGGCACAGATACGCAGTATTTT
>NA|TRBJ1-2|14|NA|TRBV28
CASSLGGFSYGYTF
TGTGCCAGCAGTTTAGGGGGGTTCTCGTATGGCTACACCTTC
>NA|TRBJ2-7|16|NA|TRBV21-1
CASSKARELAGYEQYF
TGTGCCAGCAGCAAAGCGCGGGAGCTAGCGGGCTACGAGCAGTACTTC
>NA|TRBJ2-7|15|TRBD2|TRBV5-1
CASSFTTSGRYEQYF
TGCGCCAGCAGCTTTACGACTAGCGGGAGGTACGAGCAGTACTTC
>once|TRBJ2-1|15|TRBD2|TRBV18
CASSPTSGRDNEQFF
TGTGCCAGCTCACCGACTAGCGGGAGGGACAATGAGCAGTTCTTC
>once|TRBJ1-1|16|NA|TRBV6-5
CASSYSGGRIDTEAFF
TGTGCCAGCAGTTACTCCGGGGGGAGGATAGATACTGAAGCTTTCTTT
>NA|TRBJ2-5|14|TRBD1|TRBV5-1
CASSSWTGQETQYF
TGCGCCAGCAGCTCCTGGACAGGGCAAGAGACCCAGTACTTC
>NA|TRBJ1-3|15|NA|TRBV5-5
CASSLLAGAGNTIYF
TGTGCCAGCAGCTTGCTGGCAGGGGCTGGAAACACCATATATTTT
>NA|TRBJ2-1|15|TRBD2|TRBV5-6
CASSLERDPYNEQFF
TGTGCCAGCAGCTTAGAGCGGGACCCCTACAATGAGCAGTTCTTC
>NA|TRBJ2-2|18|NA|TRBV7-3
CASSLTGWGNADTGELFF
TGTGCCAGCAGCTTAACAGGCTGGGGGAATGCGGACACCGGGGAGCTGTTTTTT
>once|TRBJ2-7|17|NA|TRBV5-1
CASSLDYLQGRRYEQYF
TGCGCCAGCAGCTTGGATTATTTACAGGGTAGGCGGTACGAGCAGTACTTC
>NA|TRBJ2-2|17|NA|TRBV4-1
CASSQDLRALGTGELFF
TGCGCCAGCAGCCAAGATCTAAGGGCGTTGGGCACCGGGGAGCTGTTTTTT
>NA|TRBJ2-7|19|NA|TRBV4-1
CASSQFRGNRLAAFYEQYF
TGCGCCAGCAGCCAATTCAGGGGGAACAGGCTAGCGGCCTTTTACGAGCAGTACTTC
>NA|TRBJ2-1|14|NA|TRBV24-1
CATSDAGRYNEQFF
TGTGCCACCAGTGACGCCGGACGGTACAATGAGCAGTTCTTC
>NA|TRBJ2-1|15|TRBD2|TRBV6-5
CASSFQTSGISEQFF
TGTGCCAGCAGTTTTCAGACTAGCGGGATCTCTGAGCAGTTCTTC
>NA|TRBJ1-2|11|NA|TRBV10-3
CAIRSSGGYTF
TGTGCCATCAGGAGTTCTGGTGGCTACACCTTC
>NA|TRBJ2-1|13|NA|TRBV18
CASSPVGSGEQFF
TGTGCCAGCTCACCTGTAGGGTCCGGCGAGCAGTTCTTC
>NA|TRBJ1-1|16|TRBD1|TRBV15
CATSRMNTGGDTEAFF
TGTGCCACCAGCAGAATGAATACAGGGGGGGACACTGAAGCTTTCTTT
>NA|TRBJ2-7|16|TRBD2|TRBV6-1
CASSASWTSGSYEQYF
TGTGCCAGCAGTGCCTCTTGGACTAGCGGATCCTACGAGCAGTACTTC
>NA|TRBJ2-5|16|TRBD1|TRBV27
CASSRRPGQGEETQYF
TGTGCCAGCAGCCGACGTCCGGGACAGGGGGAAGAGACCCAGTACTTC
>NA|TRBJ2-7|16|NA|TRBV10-2
CASSESNRAKPGEQYF
TGCGCCAGCAGTGAGTCGAATCGGGCAAAGCCAGGGGAGCAGTACTTC
>NA|TRBJ1-1|14|NA|TRBV9
CASSVSGGNTEAFF
TGTGCCAGCAGCGTATCTGGGGGGAACACTGAAGCTTTCTTT
>NA|TRBJ1-5|13|NA|TRBV6-5
CASSYISRGPQHF
TGTGCCAGCAGTTATATTTCCCGTGGGCCCCAGCATTTT
>NA|TRBJ1-5|12|NA|TRBV6-1
CASKGSNQPQHF
TGTGCCAGCAAGGGTTCCAATCAGCCCCAGCATTTT
>NA|TRBJ1-1|13|TRBD1|TRBV29-1
CSVQQGANTEAFF
TGCAGCGTTCAACAGGGGGCTAACACTGAAGCTTTCTTT